These T cell receptor beta chains were read from a single sample in a study of beta chain features in type 1 diabetes. The protocol was immunoSEQ multiplex PCR, while the TCRdb copy is restricted to in-frame clones and leaves out a portion. The data hold some 900,000 clones, with 15% to 20% observed a single time. Source material: naive CD4+ T cells from blood. These TCRs come from a woman under 30 in good health. Each CDR3 is given with its conserved first and last residue. The order of the fields is J gene, D gene, clone size, V gene, CDR3 length, CDR3 DNA, CDR3 protein. The D gene is left open where the match is weak. The size of a clone is reported for some rows only, either as once, few or many, or as a class for expanded clones.

>TRBJ2-7|.|.|TRBV25-1|14
TGTGCCAGCAGTGAATACAGAGGGGTAGACGAGCAGTACTTC
CASSEYRGVDEQYF
>TRBJ2-3|.|few|TRBV7-2|13
TGTGCCAGCAGCTGGCTGAGCACAGATACGCAGTATTTT
CASSWLSTDTQYF
>TRBJ2-7|TRBD2|few|TRBV9|15
TGTGCCAGCAGTCATAGCGGGGCTAGCTCCTACGAGCAGTACTTC
CASSHSGASSYEQYF
>TRBJ1-2|.|.|TRBV2|13
TGTGCCAGCAGTGTGCCAGGGAGGTCCGGCTACACCTTC
CASSVPGRSGYTF
>TRBJ1-2|.|.|TRBV9|15
TGTGCCAGCAGCGTAGCTTGGGGATCAGACTATGGCTACACCTTC
CASSVAWGSDYGYTF
>TRBJ1-1|TRBD1|.|TRBV5-6|13
TGTGCCAGCAGGGGGACAGATAGGACTGAAGCTTTCTTT
CASRGTDRTEAFF
>TRBJ1-2|.|.|TRBV28|15
TGTGCCAGCAGTTTAGTCCAGGCAACTAACTATGGCTACACCTTC
CASSLVQATNYGYTF
>TRBJ1-2|TRBD1|few|TRBV7-9|14
TGTGCCAGCAGCCGCGGGACAGGGTCCTATGGCTACACCTTC
CASSRGTGSYGYTF
>TRBJ1-1|TRBD1|few|TRBV6-5|14
TGTGCCAGCAGTTACTCGACAGGGTTCACTGAAGCTTTCTTT
CASSYSTGFTEAFF
>TRBJ1-4|.|.|TRBV6-5|16
TGTGCCAGCAGTTACTCGCGGGAAGGTGCTAATGAAAAACTGTTTTTT
CASSYSREGANEKLFF
>TRBJ2-2|.|.|TRBV7-3|13
TGTGCCAGCAGCCCAACCCAAACCGGGGAGCTGTTTTTT
CASSPTQTGELFF
>TRBJ2-6|.|few|TRBV11-2|15
TGTGCCAGCAGCCGTAGGGTAGCTGGGGCCAACGTCCTGACTTTC
CASSRRVAGANVLTF
>TRBJ1-4|.|.|TRBV28|12
TGTGCCAGCAGTTTCCTGCGCGAAAAACTGTTTTTT
CASSFLREKLFF
>TRBJ2-2|TRBD2|.|TRBV5-1|14
TGCGCCAGCAGCTTGGACCTAGCGGCCGGGGAGCTGTTTTTT
CASSLDLAAGELFF
>TRBJ1-3|.|.|TRBV7-9|15
TGTGCCAGCAGATCGGGGGGCTTGACTGGAAACACCATATATTTT
CASRSGGLTGNTIYF
>TRBJ1-2|.|few|TRBV6-6|13
TGTGCCAGCAGTTTGGGCAGCGCTTATGGCTACACCTTC
CASSLGSAYGYTF
>TRBJ2-3|.|few|TRBV27|17
TGTGCCAGCAGTTTGGGGATACAGGGACCTAGCACAGATACGCAGTATTTT
CASSLGIQGPSTDTQYF
>TRBJ2-7|TRBD2|.|TRBV7-8|15
TGTGCCAGCAGCTTAGGGACTAGCGGGAGTTACGAGCAGTACTTC
CASSLGTSGSYEQYF
>TRBJ1-2|.|.|TRBV5-6|13
TGTGCCAGCAGCAGCGGTCCTAACTATGGCTACACCTTC
CASSSGPNYGYTF
>TRBJ2-5|.|few|TRBV29-1|15
TGCAGCGCCGTGGTGTCGAAGAGCGTGGAAGAGACCCAGTACTTC
CSAVVSKSVEETQYF
>TRBJ1-4|TRBD1|.|TRBV7-9|14
TGTGCCAGCAGCTCCGGGACAGGAAATGAAAAACTGTTTTTT
CASSSGTGNEKLFF
>TRBJ2-1|.|.|TRBV7-9|14
TGTGCCAGCAGCAAGGACAACTGGGACAATGAGCAGTTCTTC
CASSKDNWDNEQFF
>TRBJ2-2|TRBD2|.|TRBV2|17
TGTGCCAGCAGTGAAGCGCTGACTAGCACAGTCACCGGGGAGCTGTTTTTT
CASSEALTSTVTGELFF
>TRBJ1-3|.|few|TRBV7-9|13
TGTGCCAGCAGCTTGAGCTCTGGAAACACCATATATTTT
CASSLSSGNTIYF
>TRBJ2-5|TRBD2|few|TRBV4-3|15
TGCGCCAGCAGCCTTACGACTAGCGGGAGGGAGACCCAGTACTTC
CASSLTTSGRETQYF
>TRBJ1-2|.|.|TRBV10-3|14
TGTGCCAGCAGTTACGGCACAGGAAAAGGCGGCTACACCTTC
CASSYGTGKGGYTF
>TRBJ1-2|.|few|TRBV10-3|14
TGTGCCATCAGTGAGGGGGGGTCCAACTATGGCTACACCTTC
CAISEGGSNYGYTF
>TRBJ1-2|.|.|TRBV28|14
TGTGCCAGCAGTTTAACAGGCCTATACTATGGCTACACCTTC
CASSLTGLYYGYTF
>TRBJ1-6|.|few|TRBV5-1|14
TGCGCCAGCAGCTTGAATAGGGGGGATTCACCCCTCCACTTT
CASSLNRGDSPLHF
>TRBJ1-5|.|few|TRBV27|13
TGTGCCAGCAGTTTTGACAGCAATCAGCCCCAGCATTTT
CASSFDSNQPQHF
>TRBJ1-5|.|few|TRBV28|16
TGTGCCAGCAGTTTATACGCGGGGGCAGTTCGTCAGCCCCAGCATTTT
CASSLYAGAVRQPQHF
>TRBJ2-5|.|.|TRBV4-2|13
TGTGCCAGCAGCCAACCAGGTCAAGAGACCCAGTACTTC
CASSQPGQETQYF
>TRBJ1-1|.|few|TRBV18|15
TGTGCCAGCTCACCAAAGGGGGGTATGAACACTGAAGCTTTCTTT
CASSPKGGMNTEAFF
>TRBJ2-3|TRBD2|.|TRBV2|13
TGTGCCAGCGGGGGACTAGTGTGGGATACGCAGTATTTT
CASGGLVWDTQYF
>TRBJ1-2|TRBD1|.|TRBV7-9|13
TGTGCCAGCAGCATATGGGACAGAGATGGCTACACCTTC
CASSIWDRDGYTF
>TRBJ2-1|TRBD2|few|TRBV13|16
TGTGCCAGCAGCCCTACCGGACTAGCTCGCAACAATGAGCAGTTCTTC
CASSPTGLARNNEQFF
>TRBJ2-2|TRBD2|.|TRBV2|15
TGTGCCAGCAGTGTGGGCCTAGCGGGACTCGGGGAGCTGTTTTTT
CASSVGLAGLGELFF